The entry that follows covers one TCR beta chain sequence. TCRdb reanalysed the 5' RACE reads using MiXCR and keeps one entry per CDR3 protein. Altogether about 350,000 distinct CDR3 sequences are present, roughly 11% being singletons, with the ten largest covering roughly a sixth. The data belong to a study of T cells after yellow fever vaccination. Germline CDR1 reads SGHAT; CDR2 reads FQNNGV. V lost 2 bases and J lost 3, with 19 bases in between. The CDR3 is 17 residues long. Sample: PBMCs, taken on the day of the first yellow fever vaccination. This receptor was obtained from a man aged 18 to 35 who received the YFV17D yellow fever vaccine. The rearrangement links TRBV11-2 to TRBJ2-5; no definite D call. CDR3 bases: TGTGCCAGCAGCTTACGGCCCCGGGCCTCTGAGGAAGAGACCCAGTACTTC. It translates to CASSLRPRASEEETQYF. Complete variable domain (other parts from reference TRBV11-2 and TRBJ2-5): EAGVAQSPRYKIIEKRQSVAFWCNPISGHATLYWYQQILGQGPKLLIQFQNNGVVDDSQLPKDRFSAERLKGVDSTLKIQPAKLEDSAVYLCASSLRPRASEEETQYFGPGTRLLVL.